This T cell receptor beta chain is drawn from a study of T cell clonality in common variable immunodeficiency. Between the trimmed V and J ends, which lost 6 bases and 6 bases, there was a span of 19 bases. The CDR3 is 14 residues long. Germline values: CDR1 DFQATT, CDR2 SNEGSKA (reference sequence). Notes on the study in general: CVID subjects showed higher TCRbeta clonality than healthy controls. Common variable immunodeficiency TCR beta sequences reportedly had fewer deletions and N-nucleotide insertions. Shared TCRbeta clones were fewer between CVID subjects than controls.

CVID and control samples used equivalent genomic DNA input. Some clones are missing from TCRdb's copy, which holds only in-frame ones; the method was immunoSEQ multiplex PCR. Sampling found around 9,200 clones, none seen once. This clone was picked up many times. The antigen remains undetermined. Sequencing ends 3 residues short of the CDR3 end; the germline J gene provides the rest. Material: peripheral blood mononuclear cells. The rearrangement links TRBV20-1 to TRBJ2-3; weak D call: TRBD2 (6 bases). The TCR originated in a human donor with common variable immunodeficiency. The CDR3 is CSATWRVEVDTQYF. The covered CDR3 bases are TGCAGTGCCACCTGGAGGGTGGAAGTGGATACG.